The 12 T cell receptor beta chains given below trace back to one sample, sequenced in a study of CXCR3-negative and CXCR3-positive naive CD8 T cells. The authors prepared UMI-labeled TRB cDNA libraries by 5' RACE. From the 5' RACE reads, TCRdb lists one entry per CDR3 protein and no DNA. The repertoire table contains approximately 100,000 distinct CDR3 sequences. Study results and caveats: The study found more hydrophobic TRB CDR3s in CXCR3-positive naive cells than in CXCR3-negative naive cells.

What these receptors recognize is not known. Input material: naive CXCR3+ CD8+ T cells from blood. Sample subset: CD45RO-CCR7+CD27+CD95- naive CD8+ T cells expressing CXCR3 (TNR3+). The receptors were sampled from a human donor in good health. Some clones in this sample may be carry-over from other donors' samples.

The chain recombines TRBV5-1 with TRBJ1-2. Germline CDR1 is SGHRS and CDR2 is YFSETQ. The CDR3 loop spans 13 amino acids. The CDR3 sequence is CASSSAGGWGGTF.

The chain joins TRBV7-9 to TRBJ2-7; TCRdb's D gene call, TRBD1, goes unchecked for lack of DNA. Germline V gives CDR1 SEHNR, CDR2 FQNEAQ (reference sequence). The CDR3 length is 13 residues. The CDR3 sequence: CASSPRDPYGQYF.

The gene calls are TRBV5-1 and TRBJ2-7; TCRdb indicates TRBD2, and absent DNA this call remains unverified. The CDR3 is 15 amino acids. Germline V CDR1 and CDR2: SGHRS, YFSETQ. The CDR3 sequence is CASSSWGPSSYEQYF.

The V call is TRBV7-3, the J call TRBJ1-1; TCRdb outputs TRBD1, but without DNA this stays unchecked. The germline CDR1 and CDR2 sequences are SGHTA and FQGTGA. The CDR3 runs 11 residues. CDR3 sequence reads: CASSLAGLAFF.

This chain joins TRBV5-1 and TRBJ2-3; checking the TCRdb D call of TRBD2 is not possible without DNA. The germline V gene has CDR1 SGHRS and CDR2 YFSETQ. CDR3 size: 16 residues. The CDR3 is CASSLLAGAYTDTQYF.

The V and J genes are TRBV5-1 and TRBJ2-7; TCRdb outputs TRBD2, but without DNA this stays unchecked. The CDR3 spans 15 residues. The germline CDR1 and CDR2 sequences are SGHRS and YFSETQ. The CDR3 sequence: CASSLTGTSGYEQYF.

The gene calls are TRBV20-1 and TRBJ2-1; TCRdb outputs TRBD1, but without DNA this stays unchecked. CDR1 DFQATT and CDR2 SNEGSKA come from the germline V gene (reference sequence). The CDR3 covers 15 residues. The CDR3 here is CSARGTVYTYNEQFF.

The genes are TRBV12-5 and TRBJ1-1; TCRdb picks TRBD1, but there is no DNA to check that call. Germline lookup yields CDR1 LGHNT and CDR2 FRNRAP. This CDR3 has 16 residues. The CDR3 sequence is CASGLMGTSGDTEAFF. The variable domain in full, with the rest retrieved from reference TRBV12-5 and TRBJ1-1, is DARVTQTPRHKVTEMGQEVTMRCQPILGHNTVFWYRQTMMQGLELLAYFRNRAPLDDSGMPKDRFSAEMPDATLATLKIQPSEPRDSAVYFCASGLMGTSGDTEAFFGQGTRLTVV.

The chain combines TRBV28 with TRBJ2-1; TCRdb's D gene call, TRBD1, goes unchecked for lack of DNA. The CDR3 has 16 residues. Germline CDR1 is MDHEN and CDR2 is SYDVKM. The CDR3 protein is CASSSDGAGSYNEQFF.

This chain connects TRBV28 to TRBJ1-1; TCRdb's D gene call, TRBD1, goes unchecked for lack of DNA. From germline, CDR1 is MDHEN and CDR2 SYDVKM. This CDR3 is 15 amino acids long. Here the CDR3 reads CASTFTGIPDTEAFF.

The V gene is TRBV7-2, the J gene TRBJ1-3; TCRdb picks TRBD1, but there is no DNA to check that call. This CDR3 region has 16 residues. Per the germline V gene, CDR1 is SGHTA and CDR2 is FQGNSA. CDR3 protein: CASSFHPGSSGNTIYF.

The rearrangement joins TRBV7-9 to TRBJ2-1; TCRdb reports TRBD1, a call that lacks DNA to check it against. Germline CDR1 SEHNR, CDR2 FQNEAQ (reference sequence). The CDR3 loop spans 15 amino acids. CDR3 amino acids: CASSSRDRGVGEQFF.